This T cell receptor (beta chain) was profiled in a study of breast tumors, draining lymph nodes, adjacent tissues. Each CDR3 protein is one row after TCRdb ran MiXCR on the multiplex PCR reads. This repertoire shows tens of thousands of distinct CDR3 sequences, 35% to 40% found once; its top ten account for roughly a tenth. The CDR3 covers 16 residues. Germline V gene sequence: CDR1 SQVTM, CDR2 ANQGSEA. The sample taken for sequencing was breast tumor tissue. This receptor was identified in a female donor with breast cancer. Some clones in this sample may be carry-over from other donors' samples. The rearrangement joins TRBV29-1 to TRBJ2-7; possibly TRBD1 for D (5 bases). The CDR3 reads CRPGQGSHASSYEQYF. DNA for the CDR3: TGCAGGCCAGGGCAGGGCTCCCATGCAAGCTCCTACGAGCAGTACTTC.